This T cell receptor beta chain was observed in a study of T cell repertoires in ileal Crohn's disease. General study findings and limits: All patients with clonality above 26.8% had endoscopic recurrence.

The CDR3 is made up of 16 amino acids. Trimming at V came to 4 bases and at J to 0 bases, leaving 5 bases not matched to a gene. CDR1 is ENHRY, CDR2 SYGVKD, per germline. The table came from immunoSEQ multiplex PCR; TCRdb's copy has only in-frame clones and leaves some out. The table includes fewer than 7,500 clones, roughly 78% detected once. A remark on this clone: What it recognizes is unknown.

Noted time point: proximal margin of the surgical specimen (macroscopically non-inflamed). The sequence was obtained from an adult with Crohn's disease. The V gene is TRBV10-3, the J gene TRBJ2-4; 8 positions match TRBD1. The sequenced material came from ileal tissue. The CDR3 is CAISAGQGLAKNIQYF. The CDR3 coding sequence is TGTGCCATCAGTGCTGGACAGGGACTAGCCAAAAACATTCAGTACTTC.